The source of this T cell receptor (beta chain) is a study of metastatic and nonmetastatic thyroid tumors. Study-wide background: Thyroid patients, malignant and benign, had repertoires compared across blood and tumor or nodule tissue.

Using MiXCR, TCRdb re-called clones from the PCR reads. Of under 25,000 clones listed, under 35% were seen once; the top ten hold around 5.8%. This CDR3 contains 14 residues. Germline lookup yields CDR1 LNHDA and CDR2 SQIVND (reference sequence). V was clipped by 6 bases and J by 8 bases, with 19 bases between them. Not a single patient had been given any form of treatment at any point before undergoing thyroid surgery. The receptor was derived from a female donor with papillary thyroid cancer or a benign thyroid nodule (not recorded which). Some clones in this sample may be carry-over from other donors' samples. The V call is TRBV19, the J call TRBJ1-2; D may be TRBD1 (6 bases). The sequencing sample was made of blood. Written as DNA, the CDR3 is TGTGCCAGTAGCCCAAGAAGTGCAGGGGTCGGCTACACCTTC. This gives the protein CASSPRSAGVGYTF.